Presented here are 28 T cell receptor beta chains from one specimen sequenced in a study of cytomegalovirus exposure and HLA in healthy donors. Sequencing used immunoSEQ multiplex PCR; TCRdb keeps in-frame clones, though not all of them. The sample contains tens of thousands of clones, about 95% of which appear only once. Sequenced input: PBMCs. These receptors were obtained from a young man in good health and CMV-seronegative.

CDR3 sequence reads: CAWSVTGGGNQPQHF. Written as DNA, the CDR3 is TGTGCCTGGAGTGTGACAGGGGGGGGCAATCAGCCCCAGCATTTT. The chain combines TRBV30 with TRBJ1-5, with 9 bases lining up with TRBD1. V lost 0 bases, J lost 2 bases, and 2 bases stayed unmatched. Germline V CDR1 and CDR2: GTSNPN, SVGIG (reference sequence). The length of the CDR3 is 15 residues.

The chain recombines TRBV10-3 with TRBJ2-3, with no clear D. V lost 4 bases to trimming and J lost 0 bases, with 8 bases between them. CDR1 ENHRY and CDR2 SYGVKD come from the germline V gene. The CDR3 consists of 14 residues. This chain's CDR3 is CAISGPTSTDTQYF. CDR3 in DNA: TGTGCCATCAGTGGACCGACTAGCACAGATACGCAGTATTTT.

V and J are TRBV28 and TRBJ2-7, with 12 bases fitting TRBD2. V was pared by 3 bases and J by 4 bases, with 16 bases of the junction left unmatched. Germline CDR1 MDHEN, CDR2 SYDVKM. The CDR3 spans 19 residues. The CDR3 protein is CASSFITSSSGRAGYEQYF. CDR3 DNA sequence: TGTGCCAGCAGTTTCATCACCTCCTCTAGCGGGAGGGCGGGGTACGAGCAGTACTTC.

This chain connects TRBV2 to TRBJ2-7, with D tentatively TRBD2 (6 bases). V was clipped by 6 bases and J by 6 bases, with 24 bases between them. The CDR3 has 16 residues. CDR1 SNHLY and CDR2 FYNNEI come from the germline V gene. CDR3 sequence: CASSEEIAGNGSEQYF. In nucleotides, the CDR3 is TGTGCCAGCAGCGAGGAGATAGCAGGGAACGGGAGCGAGCAGTACTTC.

This clone occurred once. V and J are TRBV6-1 and TRBJ1-2, with unresolved D. This CDR3 is built from 14 residues. Germline-derived CDR1 and CDR2 are MNHNS and SASEGT. V shed 2 bases and J shed 4 bases, with 11 bases lying between them. The CDR3 DNA reads TGTGCCAGCAGTGAAATCGCGGGCAGCTATGGCTACACCTTC. Translated, it gives CASSEIAGSYGYTF.

The chain links TRBV19 to TRBJ1-2, with 7 bases aligning to TRBD1. The germline V gene has CDR1 LNHDA and CDR2 SQIVND (reference sequence). There are 13 residues in the CDR3. V trimming: 8 bases; J trimming: 7 bases; junction bases outside the gene matches: 10. This CDR3 is CASSRQGTSGYTF. As DNA, the CDR3 is TGTGCCAGTTCCAGACAGGGTACGTCTGGCTACACCTTC.

This chain joins TRBV7-3 and TRBJ2-7, with a possible D match to TRBD2 (6 bases). V was pared by 0 bases and J by 5 bases, with 14 bases between. The germline CDR1 and CDR2 sequences are SGHTA and FQGTGA. This CDR3 contains 15 residues. For the CDR3, the DNA is TGTGCCAGCAGCTTAACGGTCGGGGGTGTGAACGAGCAGTACTTC. It encodes CASSLTVGGVNEQYF.

V gene TRBV9 combines with J gene TRBJ2-2, with D tentatively TRBD2 (6 bases). The CDR3 contains 17 residues. Germline assignment: CDR1 SGDLS and CDR2 YYNGEE. With 0 bases removed from V and 3 bases from J, the gap between germline ends came to 15 bases. The CDR3 DNA follows: TGTGCCAGCAGCGTAGGGGCCCCTCCGGGGGACACCGGGGAGCTGTTTTTT. It yields the protein CASSVGAPPGDTGELFF.

The chain carries TRBV11-3 and TRBJ2-3; the match to TRBD2 covers 12 bases. Germline assignment: CDR1 SGHNT and CDR2 YENEEA. This CDR3 is 15 amino acids long. The junction had 3 bases not matched to a gene; V was cut back by 1 base and J by 7 bases. The CDR3 nucleotides are TGTGCCAGCAGCTTAGGGGGGACTAGCGGGCATACGCAGTATTTT. This encodes CASSLGGTSGHTQYF.

This clone was observed once. This rearrangement joins TRBV25-1 to TRBJ2-1, with 11 bases fitting TRBD2. The CDR3 is 14 residues long. Germline trimming cut 6 bases from V and 5 bases from J; bases unmatched to any gene: 3. The germline V gene has CDR1 MGHDK and CDR2 SYGVNS. This CDR3 reads CASSGGLADNEQFF. The CDR3 nucleotides read TGTGCCAGCAGCGGGGGACTAGCGGACAATGAGCAGTTCTTC.

The rearrangement joins TRBV7-9 to TRBJ1-3, with D possibly matching TRBD1 (6 bases). The CDR3 sequence is 17 residues long. Germline V gives CDR1 SEHNR, CDR2 FQNEAQ (reference sequence). Trimming cost V 5 bases and J 0 bases, with 17 bases left between them. DNA of the CDR3: TGTGCCAGCAGCCTACAGGGCCTGATTTTCTCTGGAAACACCATATATTTT. It yields the protein CASSLQGLIFSGNTIYF.

This clone appeared once. V and J are TRBV7-9 and TRBJ1-5; D gene uncertain. Trimming took off 1 base at V and 2 bases at J, with 15 bases between the two ends. The CDR3 runs to 17 residues. The germline V gene has CDR1 SEHNR and CDR2 FQNEAQ (reference sequence). This chain's CDR3 is CASSLGSGISGNQPQHF. The DNA of the CDR3 is TGTGCCAGCAGCTTAGGATCGGGGATCAGTGGCAATCAGCCCCAGCATTTT.

With regard to this clone: The same CDR3 also results from other DNA sequences found in this sample. The CDR3 protein is CASSSGQGNTGELFF. Written as DNA, the CDR3 is TGTGCCAGCAGTTCGGGACAGGGGAACACCGGGGAGCTGTTTTTT. The chain has TRBV6-5 and TRBJ2-2; TRBD1 aligns across 9 bases. The V gene end was trimmed by 4 bases and the J gene end by 1 base; junction bases not matched to a gene: 1. This CDR3 region has 15 residues. From germline, CDR1 is MNHEY and CDR2 SVGAGI.

The chain employs TRBV7-9 and TRBJ2-2; D may be TRBD1 (7 bases). Trimming left V 8 bases short and J 6 bases short, with 28 bases between. Germline V gene data show CDR1 as SEHNR and CDR2 as FQNEAQ (reference sequence). There are 18 residues in the CDR3. The CDR3 here is CASQDKNRRQGGAGELFF. The DNA of the CDR3 is TGTGCCAGCCAAGACAAGAATAGACGACAGGGAGGTGCCGGGGAGCTGTTTTTT.

This chain uses TRBV11-2 with TRBJ2-1; D is uncertain. CDR3 length: 13 amino acids. V was cut by 0 bases and J by 4 bases, with 4 bases left in between. Germline CDR1 reads SGHAT; CDR2 reads FQNNGV. The CDR3, as DNA: TGTGCCAGCAGCTTAGAACAGTACAATGAGCAGTTCTTC. Its translation is CASSLEQYNEQFF.

V gene TRBV13 combines with J gene TRBJ1-4; perhaps TRBD1 as D (6 bases). V was clipped by 4 bases and J by 8 bases, with 14 bases between them. Germline CDR1 reads PRHDT; CDR2 reads FYEKMQ (reference sequence). This CDR3 region has 14 residues. Written as DNA, the CDR3 is TGTGCCAGCAGCTCCAGGGGAGGGGAGGAAAAACTGTTTTTT. Translation: CASSSRGGEEKLFF.

The J gene is TRBJ1-3, the V gene TRBV2, with D uncertain. Per the germline V gene, CDR1 is SNHLY and CDR2 is FYNNEI. Trimming removed 4 bases from V and 3 bases from J, with 10 bases in between. The CDR3 runs to 14 residues. DNA for the CDR3: TGTGCCAGCAGTGGTCCGGGTCGTGGAAACACCATATATTTT. Translation gives CASSGPGRGNTIYF.

This chain uses TRBV19 with TRBJ1-5; 9 bases fit TRBD1. Germline-derived CDR1 and CDR2 are LNHDA and SQIVND (reference sequence). Trimming removed 8 bases from V and 6 bases from J; junction bases left unmatched: 8. CDR3 size: 14 residues. The CDR3 reads CASRYGQGTQPQHF. The CDR3 DNA reads as TGTGCCAGTCGGTATGGACAGGGGACTCAGCCCCAGCATTTT.

The V gene is TRBV6-1, the J gene TRBJ1-5; 8 bases map to TRBD1. The CDR3 has 21 residues. Germline V CDR1 and CDR2: MNHNS, SASEGT. V shed 1 base, J shed 0 bases, and the junction held 17 bases outside the gene matches. DNA for the CDR3: TGTGCCAGCAGTGAAGATGAGTTCAGGGGGCGGTGGGTTTATAGCAATCAGCCCCAGCATTTT. Amino acids: CASSEDEFRGRWVYSNQPQHF.

The genes are TRBV6-6 and TRBJ1-2; 7 bases agree with TRBD1. Germline CDR1 reads MNHNY; CDR2 reads SVGAGI (reference sequence). The V gene end was trimmed by 6 bases and the J gene end by 3 bases; junction bases not matched to a gene: 7. The CDR3 extends over 14 amino acids. The CDR3: CASRTGMRHYGYTF. In DNA, the CDR3 is TGTGCCAGCAGGACAGGGATGAGGCACTATGGCTACACCTTC.

This sequence joins TRBV11-3 and TRBJ2-5; 7 bases are shared with TRBD2. J gave up 5 bases and V 1 base, and 4 bases lay outside the gene matches. Looked up from germline, CDR1 is SGHNT and CDR2 is YENEEA. This CDR3 contains 14 residues. The CDR3 nucleotides read TGTGCCAGCAGCTTAGGGGGGGGGATGGAGACCCAGTACTTC. It yields the protein CASSLGGGMETQYF.

V usage is TRBV18 and J usage is TRBJ2-7, with 8 bases fitting TRBD1. Looked up from germline, CDR1 is KGHSH and CDR2 is LQKENI. The CDR3 runs 13 residues. The ends lost 6 bases at V and 6 bases at J; junction bases unmatched: 7. The CDR3: CASSPRTGSEQYF. In DNA, the CDR3 is TGTGCCAGCTCGCCCCGGACAGGGTCCGAGCAGTACTTC.

This sequence joins TRBV4-2 and TRBJ2-5, with TRBD1 as a possible D gene (5 bases). The CDR3 spans 14 residues. V lost 0 bases, J lost 2 bases, and 7 bases lay in between. The germline V gene encodes CDR1 LGHNA and CDR2 YNFKEQ. This CDR3 is CASSQEQAQETQYF. The CDR3 nucleotides are TGTGCCAGCAGCCAAGAACAGGCACAAGAGACCCAGTACTTC.

V and J are TRBV5-6 and TRBJ2-1, with 7 nucleotides matching TRBD2. V dropped 6 bases and J dropped 4; count of bases not matched to a gene: 13. Germline CDR1 is SGHDT and CDR2 is YYEEEE. The CDR3 loop spans 16 amino acids. Here the CDR3 reads CASTPSVGRGYNEQFF. In DNA form, the CDR3 reads TGTGCCAGCACCCCCTCTGTTGGGAGGGGTTACAATGAGCAGTTCTTC.

The chain has TRBV9 and TRBJ2-7, with no clear D. V was clipped by 0 bases and J by 7 bases, with 17 bases between them. Germline V CDR1 and CDR2: SGDLS, YYNGEE. CDR3 length: 15 residues. The DNA of the CDR3 is TGTGCCAGCAGCGTAGAACCGCGATCCCCTACGGAGCAGTACTTC. Translating it yields CASSVEPRSPTEQYF. The full variable domain, with the rest looked up from reference TRBV9 and TRBJ2-7, is DSGVTQTPKHLITATGQRVTLRCSPRSGDLSVYWYQQSLDQGLQFLIQYYNGEERAKGNILERFSAQQFPDLHSELNLSSLELGDSALYFCASSVEPRSPTEQYFGPGTRLTVT.

The gene calls are TRBV6-6 and TRBJ1-1; D is undetermined. V was clipped by 1 base and J by 5 bases, with 8 bases between them. The CDR3 has 13 residues. CDR1 MNHNY and CDR2 SVGAGI come from the germline V gene (reference sequence). CDR3 amino acids: CASSYYPGTEAFF. Written as DNA, the CDR3 is TGTGCCAGCAGTTACTATCCGGGTACTGAAGCTTTCTTT.

This clone was observed once. The V and J genes are TRBV5-1 and TRBJ2-1; no clear D. Germline values: CDR1 SGHRS, CDR2 YFSETQ. Trimming pared 4 bases from V and 6 bases from J, leaving 11 bases between. The CDR3 sequence is 13 residues long. The DNA of the CDR3 is TGCGCCAGCAGCCTCCAGGTGAGCAATGAGCAGTTCTTC. Amino acids: CASSLQVSNEQFF.

The chain uses TRBV27 and TRBJ2-1; TRBD1 matches at 8 bases. The CDR3 extends over 16 amino acids. V shed 5 bases and J 6 bases; nucleotides not matched to a gene: 12. Germline V gene sequence: CDR1 MNHEY, CDR2 SMNVEV (reference sequence). Here the CDR3 reads CASSTTGGLLLNEQFF. DNA of the CDR3: TGTGCCAGCAGTACAACAGGGGGACTGCTTCTCAATGAGCAGTTCTTC.